These 7 T cell receptor beta chains share one sample of origin, sequenced in a study of cytomegalovirus exposure and HLA in healthy donors. 60 Vbeta and 13 Jbeta primers were used in PCR. The table came from immunoSEQ multiplex PCR; TCRdb's copy has only in-frame clones and leaves some out. This table has some 150,000 clones, around three quarters appearing once. The specimen sequenced was PBMCs. The receptors here all came from a man aged 25 to 40 in good health and CMV-seronegative.

The gene calls are TRBV7-9 and TRBJ2-1; the match to TRBD1 covers 9 bases. Losses at the gene ends were 5 bases for V and 8 bases for J; bases not matched to a gene: 10. CDR1 and CDR2 from the germline V gene are SEHNR and FQNEAQ (reference sequence). CDR3 length: 15 amino acids. CDR3 DNA: TGTGCCAGCAGCCACAGGGACAGGGAAGGGGATGAGCAGTTCTTC. Its protein product is CASSHRDREGDEQFF. Full variable domain (remainder filled in from reference TRBV7-9 and TRBJ2-1): DTGVSQNPRHKITKRGQNVTFRCDPISEHNRLYWYRQTLGQGPEFLTYFQNEAQLEKSRLLSDRFSAERPKGSFSTLEIQRTEQGDSAMYLCASSHRDREGDEQFFGPGTRLTVL.

This rearrangement joins TRBV7-2 to TRBJ2-7; D is uncertain. The CDR3 is made up of 13 amino acids. Germline V gene lookup returns CDR1 SGHTA and CDR2 FQGNSA. V gave up 0 bases and J gave up 1 base, with 4 bases separating them. CDR3 bases: TGTGCCAGCAGCTTAGCTAGATCCTACGAGCAGTACTTC. Translated, it gives CASSLARSYEQYF.

V is TRBV11-2 and J is TRBJ2-3, with TRBD2 identical over 7 bases. The CDR3 contains 14 residues. V dropped 1 base and J dropped 4; count of bases not matched to a gene: 2. In germline, CDR1 is SGHAT, CDR2 FQNNGV. The CDR3 sequence is CASSLGGGPDTQYF. CDR3 sequence (DNA): TGTGCCAGCAGCTTAGGGGGGGGTCCAGATACGCAGTATTTT.

This clone was found once. The rearrangement joins TRBV5-1 to TRBJ2-1; tentative D call: TRBD1 (5 bases). Looked up from germline, CDR1 is SGHRS and CDR2 is YFSETQ. With 0 bases removed from V and 4 bases from J, the gap between germline ends came to 11 bases. The CDR3 is made up of 15 amino acids. The CDR3 bases are TGCGCCAGCAGCTTGGAGGGGTTATTGTACAATGAGCAGTTCTTC. Its translation is CASSLEGLLYNEQFF.

The CDR3 DNA follows: TGTGCCAACCGAGCAGCCGGGACAGGGACTGAAGCTTTCTTT. Translated, it gives CANRAAGTGTEAFF. The V gene is TRBV10-3, the J gene TRBJ1-1; 9 bases are shared with TRBD1. V shed 10 bases, J shed 5 bases, and the junction held 11 bases outside the gene matches. Germline CDR1 reads ENHRY; CDR2 reads SYGVKD. The length of the CDR3 is 14 residues.

The chain combines TRBV2 with TRBJ2-7, with D possibly matching TRBD1 (6 bases). CDR1 and CDR2 (germline): SNHLY, FYNNEI. CDR3 length equals 15 residues. Trimming removed 7 bases at V and 5 bases at J, with 21 bases between. The CDR3 bases are TGTGCCAGCAATCTCAGGACAGCAGGGTTCCACGAGCAGTACTTC. It encodes CASNLRTAGFHEQYF. The variable domain in full, with the rest retrieved from reference TRBV2 and TRBJ2-7, is EPEVTQTPSHQVTQMGQEVILRCVPISNHLYFYWYRQILGQKVEFLVSFYNNEISEKSEIFDDQFSVERPDGSNFTLKIRSTKLEDSAMYFCASNLRTAGFHEQYFGPGTRLTVT.

To note about this clone: A read error may produce the germline difference seen at one junction end. V usage is TRBV11-2 and J usage is TRBJ1-2, with TRBD1 identical over 8 bases. CDR1 is SGHAT and CDR2 is FQNNGV in the germline V gene. This CDR3 comprises 12 residues. CDR3 DNA: TGCACCCCCGGACAGGGTAACTATGGCTACACCTTC. As protein: CTPGQGNYGYTF.